Listed here is a single TCR beta chain. CDR3 length: 12 residues. Germline assignment: CDR1 SQVTM and CDR2 ANQGSEA. V dropped 6 bases and J dropped 7; count of bases not matched to a gene: 5. Profiled with immunoSEQ multiplex PCR; TCRdb holds only in-frame clones, not every one. The table shows 720,000 or so clones, with approximately 83% occurring only once. The data belong to a study of shared T cell receptors in the human thymus. These same data were also listed under a study on human thymus T cells. That work contributes: Thymic and blood repertoires appeared to show biased V and J gene usage. The related literature has documented a marked overlap of thymic repertoires among unrelated individuals.

The origin of this receptor is a girl under three years old with a congenital heart defect. The sample taken for sequencing was thymocytes. V is TRBV29-1 and J is TRBJ2-4; TRBD2 matches at 8 bases. DNA of the CDR3: TGCAGCGTCGCCGGCGGGGGGAACATTCAGTACTTC. Amino acid sequence: CSVAGGGNIQYF.